Listed here are 23 T cell receptor beta chains from one sample, sequenced in a study of CXCR4 blockade with PD-1 therapy in pancreatic cancer (dated by TCRdb to the late 2010s). Receptor libraries were prepared by the immunoSEQ multiplex PCR assay. Drawn from immuneACCESS, this table holds only the in-frame rearrangements with V and J called that TCRdb kept. Clones are partly lost; checked studies trace under half to an unresolved V gene and leave the rest unexplained. The sample data list some 5,000 clones, and around three fifths of these were observed just once. Over 11% of the sample goes to the ten largest clones. Sequencing was done on a sample of tumor tissue. Every receptor here comes from a human donor with pancreatic ductal adenocarcinoma.

This clone appeared a single time. This rearrangement joins TRBV9 to TRBJ2-3; 11 bases are shared with TRBD2. V lost 6 bases and J lost 2; bases outside the gene matches: 5. The CDR3 length is 15 residues. Germline V gives CDR1 SGDLS, CDR2 YYNGEE. CDR3: CASTRTSGYTDTQYF. For the CDR3, the DNA is TGTGCCAGCACACGGACTAGCGGGTACACAGATACGCAGTATTTT.

V gene TRBV29-1 combines with J gene TRBJ2-5; TRBD1 might be the D (6 bases). The CDR3 runs 12 residues. Per the germline V gene, CDR1 is SQVTM and CDR2 is ANQGSEA. Trimming cost V 5 bases and J 3 bases, with 10 bases left between them. Here the CDR3 DNA reads TGCAGCGTTAGAAGGACAGAAGAGACCCAGTACTTC. Amino acids: CSVRRTEETQYF.

The V and J genes are TRBV30 and TRBJ1-2; D not resolved. V shed 3 bases and J shed 8 bases, with 10 bases lying between them. This CDR3 is built from 11 residues. The germline V gene has CDR1 GTSNPN and CDR2 SVGIG (reference sequence). CDR3 loop: CAWRDKSGYTF. CDR3 coding DNA: TGTGCCTGGAGGGATAAATCGGGCTACACCTTC.

The CDR3 nucleotides are TGTGCCAGCAGCTTCATGAGACTAGCGTTGGATACGCAGTATTTT. Translating it yields CASSFMRLALDTQYF. The chain uses TRBV11-3 and TRBJ2-3; 8 bases match TRBD2. V trimming: 3 bases; J trimming: 6 bases; junction bases outside the gene matches: 8. Germline-derived CDR1 and CDR2 are SGHNT and YENEEA. This CDR3 comprises 15 residues.

This chain links TRBV19 with TRBJ1-5, with D tentatively TRBD1 (6 bases). The CDR3 length is 13 residues. The V gene lost 3 bases and the J gene lost 4 bases, with 7 bases spanning the gap. CDR1 is LNHDA and CDR2 is SQIVND in the germline V gene (reference sequence). The CDR3: CASSMQGNQPQHF. CDR3 nucleotide sequence: TGTGCCAGTAGTATGCAGGGGAATCAGCCCCAGCATTTT.

J is TRBJ2-1 and V is TRBV19; 12 bases match TRBD2. Germline trimming cut 4 bases from V and 2 bases from J; bases unmatched to any gene: 6. CDR3 size: 17 residues. Germline CDR1 is LNHDA and CDR2 is SQIVND (reference sequence). The CDR3 here is CASSNSLAGGTYNEQFF. The CDR3 DNA follows: TGTGCCAGTAGTAATTCCCTAGCGGGAGGGACCTACAATGAGCAGTTCTTC.

As DNA, the CDR3 is TGTGCCAGTAGTTCCGGCGTGTGGACCCAGTACTTC. Its protein product is CASSSGVWTQYF. The chain is built from TRBV19 and TRBJ2-5; D is unclear. Germline lookup yields CDR1 LNHDA and CDR2 SQIVND (reference sequence). Trimming removed 5 bases at V and 7 bases at J, with 11 bases between. The CDR3 runs 12 residues. Drawing the rest from reference TRBV19 and TRBJ2-5, the complete variable domain is DGGITQSPKYLFRKEGQNVTLSCEQNLNHDAMYWYRQDPGQGLRLIYYSQIVNDFQKGDIAEGYSVSREKKESFPLTVTSAQKNPTAFYLCASSSGVWTQYFGPGTRLLVL.

V gene TRBV6-8 combines with J gene TRBJ1-1; 12 bases match TRBD1. Germline values: CDR1 MNHGY, CDR2 SAAAGT. J lost 9 bases, V lost 4 bases, and 6 bases had no gene match. The CDR3 has 14 amino acids. The CDR3 DNA is TGTGCCAGCAGTTCCACCGGGACAGGGGGCAAAGCTTTCTTT. Translation gives CASSSTGTGGKAFF.

The chain carries TRBV12-5 and TRBJ2-1; 8 bases match TRBD2. Germline V gene sequence: CDR1 LGHNT, CDR2 FRNRAP. The CDR3 length is 14 residues. V dropped 5 bases and J dropped 6; count of bases not matched to a gene: 6. The CDR3 nucleotides read TGTGCTAGTGGTGCGGGACTAGTTGGCAATGAGCAGTTCTTC. This encodes CASGAGLVGNEQFF.

This clone occurred a few times. V is TRBV19 and J is TRBJ2-2, with 7 bases matching TRBD2. The germline gives CDR1 LNHDA, CDR2 SQIVND (reference sequence). The ends lost 4 bases at V and 4 bases at J; junction bases unmatched: 3. CDR3 size: 14 residues. CDR3 sequence: CASSTGLLTGELFF. The CDR3 region has the DNA TGTGCCAGTAGTACGGGACTACTCACCGGGGAGCTGTTTTTT.

The chain couples TRBV19 to TRBJ2-1, with 8 bases lining up with TRBD2. This CDR3 contains 16 residues. The junction had 11 bases not matched to a gene; V was cut back by 3 bases and J by 7 bases. Per germline, CDR1 LNHDA and CDR2 SQIVND (reference sequence). The DNA for the CDR3 is TGTGCCAGTAGTATGGGGGTCGGGAGGGCTAGGAATGAGCAGTTCTTC. Translation: CASSMGVGRARNEQFF.

This chain links TRBV10-2 with TRBJ1-2; no reliable D call. CDR1 WSHSY and CDR2 SAAADI come from the germline V gene. The CDR3 consists of 12 residues. Between the trimmed V and J ends, which lost 2 bases and 6 bases, there was a span of 7 bases. In DNA form, the CDR3 reads TGCGCCAGCAGTGAGAAGGGCGATGGCTACACCTTC. As protein: CASSEKGDGYTF.

The chain employs TRBV5-1 and TRBJ2-4, with 9 bases lining up with TRBD1. Germline V gene lookup returns CDR1 SGHRS and CDR2 YFSETQ. The CDR3 covers 15 residues. Unmatched junction bases numbered 9, after V lost 4 bases and J lost 7 bases. This CDR3 is CASSPGQGVSNIQYF. CDR3 nucleotide sequence: TGCGCCAGCAGCCCGGGACAGGGAGTTTCCAACATTCAGTACTTC.

The chain uses TRBV5-1 and TRBJ1-3; D gene unclear. V was pared by 4 bases and J by 2 bases, with 16 bases between. This CDR3 is built from 16 residues. The germline CDR1 and CDR2 sequences are SGHRS and YFSETQ. CDR3 sequence reads: CASSPNWVRAGNTIYF. Here the CDR3 DNA reads TGCGCCAGCAGCCCGAACTGGGTGAGGGCTGGAAACACCATATATTTT.

The gene calls are TRBV9 and TRBJ2-5, with 9 bases that match TRBD1. This CDR3 contains 16 residues. The ends lost 3 bases at V and 5 bases at J; junction bases unmatched: 11. Germline lookup yields CDR1 SGDLS and CDR2 YYNGEE. The CDR3 region has the DNA TGTGCCAGCAGCGCCAACACAGGGGGCTGGCGGGAGACCCAGTACTTC. It specifies CASSANTGGWRETQYF.

The rearrangement joins TRBV28 to TRBJ2-1, with D perhaps TRBD2 (6 bases). This CDR3 spans 14 amino acids. Trimming removed 7 bases from V and 0 bases from J, with 10 bases in between. In germline, CDR1 is MDHEN, CDR2 SYDVKM. The CDR3 sequence is CASIGGSSYNEQFF. CDR3 DNA sequence: TGTGCCAGCATCGGGGGAAGCTCCTACAATGAGCAGTTCTTC.

The chain combines TRBV15 with TRBJ2-5; TRBD2 matches 8 bases. Germline loops: CDR1 LNHNV, CDR2 YYDKDF (reference sequence). CDR3 length: 15 residues. Trimming cost V 5 bases and J 1 base; bases outside gene matches: 6. The CDR3 DNA follows: TGTGCCACCAGCCCCGGGGGGGTGATCCAAGAGACCCAGTACTTC. It translates to CATSPGGVIQETQYF.

This clone has just a few counts. The gene calls are TRBV1 and TRBJ1-1; the D call in the table, TRBD1, was not verified against the DNA. TRBV1 is tagged as a pseudogene. This CDR3 has 14 residues. CDR3 region: CASSRDRKNTEAFF. CDR3 sequence (DNA): TGCGCCAGCAGCCGGGACAGAAAGAACACTGAAGCTTTCTTT.

The V and J genes are TRBV7-4 and TRBJ2-3, with D perhaps TRBD2 (6 bases). The germline CDR1 and CDR2 sequences are SGHVT and SQSDAQ. Trimming removed 5 bases at V and 6 bases at J, with 30 bases between. This CDR3 is built from 19 residues. In nucleotides, the CDR3 is TGTGCCAGCAGCCTAACGGTAGCGGAACCCCCCTCTCATGGGGATACGCAGTATTTT. Translation gives CASSLTVAEPPSHGDTQYF.

The genes are TRBV6-8 and TRBJ2-3; D may be TRBD2 (7 bases). Deletions cut 5 bases from V and 3 bases from J, with 12 bases between. This CDR3 contains 14 residues. In germline, CDR1 is MNHGY, CDR2 SAAAGT. The CDR3: CASSKGGGTDTQYF. Written as DNA, the CDR3 is TGTGCCAGCAGTAAAGGGGGGGGAACAGATACGCAGTATTTT.

This clone was detected only once. A junction boundary mismatches the germline segment, possibly from a read error. The V gene is TRBV19, the J gene TRBJ1-3; possible D gene TRBD1, 5 bases. Germline V gene data show CDR1 as LNHDA and CDR2 as SQIVND (reference sequence). The CDR3 covers 13 residues. CDR3 DNA: TGTGCCAGTATCCCCCTGGACGGGACCACCACATATTTT. This codes for CASIPLDGTTTYF. Drawing the rest from reference TRBV19 and TRBJ1-3, the complete variable domain is DGGITQSPKYLFRKEGQNVTLSCEQNLNHDAMYWYRQDPGQGLRLIYYSQIVNDFQKGDIAEGYSVSREKKESFPLTVTSAQKNPTAFYLCASIPLDGTTTYFGEGSWLTVV.

The gene calls are TRBV30 and TRBJ1-2; 7 nucleotides agree with TRBD1. After removal of 0 bases from V and 4 bases from J, the junction contained 5 bases not matched to a gene. This CDR3 is 14 amino acids long. Germline values: CDR1 GTSNPN, CDR2 SVGIG (reference sequence). The CDR3 reads CAWSVTGESYGYTF. The CDR3 DNA sequence: TGTGCCTGGAGTGTTACAGGGGAGAGCTATGGCTACACCTTC.

The chain has TRBV18 and TRBJ2-1; D is perhaps TRBD1 (5 bases). Germline-derived CDR1 and CDR2 are KGHSH and LQKENI. The CDR3 length is 16 residues. V was trimmed by 1 base and J by 9 bases, leaving 19 bases between them. CDR3 sequence: CASSPRMGRDQGEQFF. The DNA for the CDR3 is TGTGCCAGCTCACCACGTATGGGGCGCGACCAAGGTGAGCAGTTCTTC.